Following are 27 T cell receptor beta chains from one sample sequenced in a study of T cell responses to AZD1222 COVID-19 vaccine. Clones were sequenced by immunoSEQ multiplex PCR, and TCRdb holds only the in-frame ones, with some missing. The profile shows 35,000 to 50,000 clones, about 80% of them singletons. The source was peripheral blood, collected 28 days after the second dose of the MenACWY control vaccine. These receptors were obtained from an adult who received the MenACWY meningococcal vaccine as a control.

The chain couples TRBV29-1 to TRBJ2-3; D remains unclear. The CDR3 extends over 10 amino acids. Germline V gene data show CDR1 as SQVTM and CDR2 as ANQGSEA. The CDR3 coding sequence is TGCAGTATTCGCACAGATACGCAGTATTTT. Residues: CSIRTDTQYF.

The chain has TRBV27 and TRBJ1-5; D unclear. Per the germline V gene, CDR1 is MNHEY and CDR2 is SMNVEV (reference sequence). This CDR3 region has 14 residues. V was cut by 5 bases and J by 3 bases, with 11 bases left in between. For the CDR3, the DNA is TGTGCCAGCAGTCCCCGAGGCCTCAATCAGCCCCAGCATTTT. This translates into CASSPRGLNQPQHF.

The CDR3 sequence is CASSSGQLYEQYF. CDR3 in DNA: TGTGCCAGCAGCTCCGGACAGCTCTACGAGCAGTACTTC. This chain joins TRBV28 and TRBJ2-7; TRBD1 is a possible D gene (6 bases). The CDR3 is 13 residues long. Trimming removed 6 bases at V and 3 bases at J, with 12 bases between. Germline CDR1 and CDR2: MDHEN and SYDVKM.

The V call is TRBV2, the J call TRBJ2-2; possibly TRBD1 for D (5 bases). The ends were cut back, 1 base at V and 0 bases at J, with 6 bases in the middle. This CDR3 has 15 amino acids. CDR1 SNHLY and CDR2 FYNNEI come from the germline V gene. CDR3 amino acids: CASSEVGANTGELFF. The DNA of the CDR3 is TGTGCCAGCAGTGAAGTAGGGGCGAACACCGGGGAGCTGTTTTTT.

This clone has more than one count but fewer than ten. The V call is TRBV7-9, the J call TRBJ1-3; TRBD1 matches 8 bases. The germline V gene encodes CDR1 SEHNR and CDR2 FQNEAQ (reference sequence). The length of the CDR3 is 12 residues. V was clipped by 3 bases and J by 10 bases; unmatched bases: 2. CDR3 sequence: CASSLTGETIYF. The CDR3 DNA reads TGTGCCAGCAGCTTGACAGGGGAAACCATATATTTT.

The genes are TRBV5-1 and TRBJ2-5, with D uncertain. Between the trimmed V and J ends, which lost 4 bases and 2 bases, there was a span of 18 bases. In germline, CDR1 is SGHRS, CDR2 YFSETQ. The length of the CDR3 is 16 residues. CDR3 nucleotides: TGCGCCAGCAGCCGCGCTGGAGCTACAAGACAAGAGACCCAGTACTTC. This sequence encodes CASSRAGATRQETQYF.

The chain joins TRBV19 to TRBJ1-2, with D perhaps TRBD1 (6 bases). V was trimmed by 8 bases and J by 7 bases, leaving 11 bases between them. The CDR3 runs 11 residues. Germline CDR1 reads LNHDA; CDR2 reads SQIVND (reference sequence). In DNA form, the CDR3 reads TGTGCCAGTGAGGGGGGTCTTGGCTACACCTTC. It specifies CASEGGLGYTF.

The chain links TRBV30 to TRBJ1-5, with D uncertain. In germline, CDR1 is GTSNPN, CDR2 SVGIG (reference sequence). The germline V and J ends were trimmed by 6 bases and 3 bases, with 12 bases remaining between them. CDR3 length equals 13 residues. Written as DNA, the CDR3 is TGTGCCTGTATGTCCGATATCAATCAGCCCCAGCATTTT. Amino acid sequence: CACMSDINQPQHF.

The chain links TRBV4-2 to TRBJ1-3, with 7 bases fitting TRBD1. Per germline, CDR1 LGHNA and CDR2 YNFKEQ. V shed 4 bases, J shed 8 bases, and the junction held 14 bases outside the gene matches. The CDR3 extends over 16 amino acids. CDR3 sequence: CASSPETGSLEYTIYF. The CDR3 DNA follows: TGTGCCAGCAGCCCCGAGACAGGGTCTCTGGAGTACACCATATATTTT.

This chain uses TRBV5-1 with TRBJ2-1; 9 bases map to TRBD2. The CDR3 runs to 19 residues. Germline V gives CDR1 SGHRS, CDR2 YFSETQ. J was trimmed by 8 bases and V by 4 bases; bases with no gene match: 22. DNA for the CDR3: TGCGCCAGCAGCCTCCAGCGGGGCGGGAGGGGCCGTTTCACACATGAGCAGTTCTTC. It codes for CASSLQRGGRGRFTHEQFF.

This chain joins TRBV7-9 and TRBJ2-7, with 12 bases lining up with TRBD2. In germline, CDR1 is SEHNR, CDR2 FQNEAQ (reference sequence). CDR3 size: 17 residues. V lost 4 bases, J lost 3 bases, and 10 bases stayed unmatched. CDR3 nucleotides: TGTGCCAGCAGCTGGCCGACTAGCGGGAGTACGGACTACGAGCAGTACTTC. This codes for CASSWPTSGSTDYEQYF.

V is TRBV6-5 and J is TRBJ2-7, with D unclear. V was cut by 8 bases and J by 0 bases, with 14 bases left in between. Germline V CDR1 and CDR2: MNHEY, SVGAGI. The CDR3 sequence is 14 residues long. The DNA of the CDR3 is TGTGCCAGCTTCAACCTTTGGAGCTCCTACGAGCAGTACTTC. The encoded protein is CASFNLWSSYEQYF.

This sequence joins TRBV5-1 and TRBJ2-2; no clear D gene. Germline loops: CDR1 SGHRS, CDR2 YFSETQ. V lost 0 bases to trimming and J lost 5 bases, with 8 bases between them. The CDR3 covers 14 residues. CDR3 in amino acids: CASSLGSFTGELFF. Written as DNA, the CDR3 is TGCGCCAGCAGCTTGGGCAGTTTTACCGGGGAGCTGTTTTTT.

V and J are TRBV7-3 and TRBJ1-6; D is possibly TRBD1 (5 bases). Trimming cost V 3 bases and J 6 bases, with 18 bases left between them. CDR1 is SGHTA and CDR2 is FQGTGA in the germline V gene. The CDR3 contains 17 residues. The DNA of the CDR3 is TGTGCCAGCAGCTTGAATCGTCGTGGACAATCTAATTCACCCCTCCACTTT. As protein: CASSLNRRGQSNSPLHF.

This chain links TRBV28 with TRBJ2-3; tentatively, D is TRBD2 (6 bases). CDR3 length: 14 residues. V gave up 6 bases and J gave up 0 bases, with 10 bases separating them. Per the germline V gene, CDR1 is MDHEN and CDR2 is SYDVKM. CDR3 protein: CASSPSGSTDTQYF. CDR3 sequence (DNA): TGTGCCAGCAGCCCCAGCGGGAGCACAGATACGCAGTATTTT.

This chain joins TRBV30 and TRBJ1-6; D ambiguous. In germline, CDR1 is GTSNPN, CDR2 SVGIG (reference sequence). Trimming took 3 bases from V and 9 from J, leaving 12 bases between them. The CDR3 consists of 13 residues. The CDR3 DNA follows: TGTGCCTGGAGCAAAGTAATACCTTCACCCCTCCACTTT. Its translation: CAWSKVIPSPLHF.

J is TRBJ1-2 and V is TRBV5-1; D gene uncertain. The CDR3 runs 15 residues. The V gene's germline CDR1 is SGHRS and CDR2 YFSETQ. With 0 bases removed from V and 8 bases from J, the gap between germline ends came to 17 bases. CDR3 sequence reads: CASSLEGIGNRGYTF. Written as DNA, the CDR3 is TGCGCCAGCAGCTTGGAAGGGATCGGGAATAGAGGCTACACCTTC.

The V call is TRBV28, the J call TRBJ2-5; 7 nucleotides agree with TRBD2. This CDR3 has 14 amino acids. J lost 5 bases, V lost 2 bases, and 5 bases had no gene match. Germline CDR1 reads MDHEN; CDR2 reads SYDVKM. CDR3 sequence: CASSLKGLRETQYF. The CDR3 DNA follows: TGTGCCAGCAGTTTAAAGGGACTACGGGAGACCCAGTACTTC.

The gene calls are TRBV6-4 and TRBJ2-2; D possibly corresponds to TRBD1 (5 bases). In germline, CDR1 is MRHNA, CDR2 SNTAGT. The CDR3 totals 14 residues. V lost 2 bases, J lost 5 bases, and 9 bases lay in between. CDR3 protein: CASSDGAGTGELFF. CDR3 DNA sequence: TGTGCCAGCAGTGACGGGGCAGGGACCGGGGAGCTGTTTTTT.

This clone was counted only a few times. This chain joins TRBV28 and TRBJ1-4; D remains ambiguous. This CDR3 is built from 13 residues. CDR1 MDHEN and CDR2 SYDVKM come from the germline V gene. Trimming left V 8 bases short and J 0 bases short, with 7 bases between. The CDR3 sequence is CASLTATNEKLFF. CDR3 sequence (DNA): TGTGCCAGCCTTACAGCAACTAATGAAAAACTGTTTTTT.

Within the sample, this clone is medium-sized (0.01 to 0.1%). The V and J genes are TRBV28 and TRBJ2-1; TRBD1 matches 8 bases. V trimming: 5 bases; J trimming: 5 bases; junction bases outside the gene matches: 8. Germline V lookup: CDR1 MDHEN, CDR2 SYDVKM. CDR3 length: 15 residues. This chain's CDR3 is CASSPGQGENNEQFF. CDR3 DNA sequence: TGTGCCAGCAGTCCCGGACAGGGAGAGAACAATGAGCAGTTCTTC.

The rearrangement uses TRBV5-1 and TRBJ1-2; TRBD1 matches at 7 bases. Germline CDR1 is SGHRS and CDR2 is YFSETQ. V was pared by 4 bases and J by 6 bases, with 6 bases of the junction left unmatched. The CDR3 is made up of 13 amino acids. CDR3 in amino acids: CASSVGQANGYTF. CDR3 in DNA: TGCGCCAGCAGCGTAGGACAGGCGAATGGCTACACCTTC.

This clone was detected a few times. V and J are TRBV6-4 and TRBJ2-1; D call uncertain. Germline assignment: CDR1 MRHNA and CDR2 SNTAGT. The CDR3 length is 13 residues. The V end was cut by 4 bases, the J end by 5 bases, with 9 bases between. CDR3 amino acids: CASSGADHNEQFF. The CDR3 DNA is TGTGCCAGCAGTGGGGCAGACCACAATGAGCAGTTCTTC.

CDR3 in DNA: TGTGCCACCAGTGTCGAGGGGGGAATCAGGACAGCGTCCGAGCAGTACGTC. Residues: CATSVEGGIRTASEQYV. The genes are TRBV24-1 and TRBJ2-7; D possibly matches TRBD1 or TRBD2 (6 bases each). With 5 bases removed from V and 6 bases from J, the gap between germline ends came to 25 bases. Germline V gene data show CDR1 as KGHDR and CDR2 as SFDVKD. This CDR3 comprises 17 residues.

CDR3 nucleotide sequence: TGCGCCAGCAGCTCCTATACGAACACCGGGGAGCTGTTTTTT. Translated, it gives CASSSYTNTGELFF. The gene calls are TRBV5-1 and TRBJ2-2, with unresolved D. V was pared by 3 bases and J by 0 bases, with 6 bases between. The CDR3 loop spans 14 amino acids. Germline V CDR1 and CDR2: SGHRS, YFSETQ.

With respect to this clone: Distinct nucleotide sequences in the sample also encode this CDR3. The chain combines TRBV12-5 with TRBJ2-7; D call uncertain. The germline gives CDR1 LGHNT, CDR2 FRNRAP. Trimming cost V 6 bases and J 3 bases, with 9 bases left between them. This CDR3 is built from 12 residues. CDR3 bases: TGTGCTAGTGGCCCCACGGTCTACGAGCAGTACTTC. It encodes CASGPTVYEQYF.

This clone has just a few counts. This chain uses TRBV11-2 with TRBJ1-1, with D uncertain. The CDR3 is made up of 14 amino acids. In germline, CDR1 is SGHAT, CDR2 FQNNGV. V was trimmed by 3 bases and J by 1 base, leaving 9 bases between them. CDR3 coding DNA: TGTGCCAGCAGCTTCCTTACGGGGAACACTGAAGCTTTCTTT. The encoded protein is CASSFLTGNTEAFF.